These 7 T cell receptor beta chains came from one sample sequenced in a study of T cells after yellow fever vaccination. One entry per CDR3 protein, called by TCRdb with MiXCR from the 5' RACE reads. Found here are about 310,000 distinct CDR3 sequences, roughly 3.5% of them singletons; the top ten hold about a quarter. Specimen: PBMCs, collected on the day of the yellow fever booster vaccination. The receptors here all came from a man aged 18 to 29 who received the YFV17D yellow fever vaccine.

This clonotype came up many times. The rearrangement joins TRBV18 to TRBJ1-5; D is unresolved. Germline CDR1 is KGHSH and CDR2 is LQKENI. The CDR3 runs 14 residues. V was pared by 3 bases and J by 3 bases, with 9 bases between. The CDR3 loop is CASSPGQYNQPQHF. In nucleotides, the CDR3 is TGTGCCAGCTCACCGGGCCAGTACAATCAGCCCCAGCATTTT.

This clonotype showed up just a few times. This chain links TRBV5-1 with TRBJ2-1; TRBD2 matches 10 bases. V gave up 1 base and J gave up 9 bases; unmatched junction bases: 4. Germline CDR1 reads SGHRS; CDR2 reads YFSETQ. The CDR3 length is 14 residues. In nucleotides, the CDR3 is TGCGCCAGCAGCTTGAGCGGGGGGGATAGTGAGCAGTTCTTC. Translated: CASSLSGGDSEQFF. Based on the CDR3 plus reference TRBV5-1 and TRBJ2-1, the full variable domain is KAGVTQTPRYLIKTRGQQVTLSCSPISGHRSVSWYQQTPGQGLQFLFEYFSETQRNKGNFPGRFSGRQFSNSRSEMNVSTLELGDSALYLCASSLSGGDSEQFFGPGTRLTVL.

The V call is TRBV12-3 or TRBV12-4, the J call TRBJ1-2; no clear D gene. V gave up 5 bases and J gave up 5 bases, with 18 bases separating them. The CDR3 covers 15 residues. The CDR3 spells CASSPPEQFSYGYTF. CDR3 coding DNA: TGTGCCAGCAGTCCCCCCGAACAATTTTCGTATGGCTACACCTTC.

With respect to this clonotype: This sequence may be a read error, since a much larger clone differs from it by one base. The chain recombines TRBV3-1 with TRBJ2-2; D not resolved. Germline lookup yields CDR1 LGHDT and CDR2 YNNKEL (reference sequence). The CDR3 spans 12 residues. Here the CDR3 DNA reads TGTGCCTGCAGCCAAGAGTACGGGGAGCTGTTTTTT. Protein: CACSQEYGELFF.

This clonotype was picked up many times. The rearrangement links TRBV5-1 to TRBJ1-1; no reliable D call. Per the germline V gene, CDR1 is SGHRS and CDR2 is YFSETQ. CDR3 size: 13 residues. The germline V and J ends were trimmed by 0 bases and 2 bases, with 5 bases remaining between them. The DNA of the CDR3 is TGCGCCAGCAGCTTGGATTACAACACTGAAGCTTTCTTT. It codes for CASSLDYNTEAFF.

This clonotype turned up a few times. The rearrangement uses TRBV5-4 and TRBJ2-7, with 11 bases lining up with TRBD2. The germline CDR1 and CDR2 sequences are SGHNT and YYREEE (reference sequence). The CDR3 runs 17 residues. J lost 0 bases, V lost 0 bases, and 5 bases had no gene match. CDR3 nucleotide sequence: TGTGCCAGCAGCTTGGGGACTAGCGGGCTGAGCTCCTACGAGCAGTACTTC. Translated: CASSLGTSGLSSYEQYF. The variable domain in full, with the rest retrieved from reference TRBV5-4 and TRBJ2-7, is ETGVTQSPTHLIKTRGQQVTLRCSSQSGHNTVSWYQQALGQGPQFIFQYYREEENGRGNFPPRFSGLQFPNYSSELNVNALELDDSALYLCASSLGTSGLSSYEQYFGPGTRLTVT.

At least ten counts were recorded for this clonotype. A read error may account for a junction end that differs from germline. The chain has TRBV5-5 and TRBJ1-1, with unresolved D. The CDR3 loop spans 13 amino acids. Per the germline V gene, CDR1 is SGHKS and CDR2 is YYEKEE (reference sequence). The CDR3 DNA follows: TGTGCCAGCAGCTTGGATTGGAACTCTGAAGCTTTCTTT. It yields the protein CASSLDWNSEAFF. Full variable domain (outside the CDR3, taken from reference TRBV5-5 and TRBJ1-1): DAGVTQSPTHLIKTRGQQVTLRCSPISGHKSVSWYQQVLGQGPQFIFQYYEKEERGRGNFPDRFSARQFPNYSSELNVNALLLGDSALYLCASSLDWNSEAFFGQGTRLTVV.